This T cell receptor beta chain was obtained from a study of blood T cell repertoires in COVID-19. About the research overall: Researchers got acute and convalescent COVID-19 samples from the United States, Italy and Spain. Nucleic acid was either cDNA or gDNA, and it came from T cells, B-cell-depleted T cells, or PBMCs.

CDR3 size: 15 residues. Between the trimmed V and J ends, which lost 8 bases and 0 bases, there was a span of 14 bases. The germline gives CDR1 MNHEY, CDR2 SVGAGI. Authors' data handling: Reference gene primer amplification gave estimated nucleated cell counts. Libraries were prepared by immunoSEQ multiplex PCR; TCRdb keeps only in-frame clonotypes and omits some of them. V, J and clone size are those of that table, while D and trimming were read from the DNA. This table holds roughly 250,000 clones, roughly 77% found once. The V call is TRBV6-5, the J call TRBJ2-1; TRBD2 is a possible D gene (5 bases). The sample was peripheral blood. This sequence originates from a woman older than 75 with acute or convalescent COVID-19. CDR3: CASRPAASSYNEQFF. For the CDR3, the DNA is TGTGCCAGCCGGCCAGCGGCCAGCTCCTACAATGAGCAGTTCTTC.